Each of the 22 T cell receptor beta chains below was sequenced from the same sample in a study of PD-1 blockade in classical Hodgkin lymphoma. Brentuximab vedotin exposure varied among the patients, all of whom had relapsed after autologous stem cell transplantation. Here immunoSEQ multiplex PCR was the method, and the copy in TCRdb shows in-frame clones only, minus some. The repertoire includes about 58,000 clones, around 90% of them detected once, and roughly a tenth sits in the top ten. The input for sequencing was peripheral blood mononuclear cells (PBMCs), taken before the second cycle of nivolumab. The origin of the receptors is a human donor with classical Hodgkin lymphoma.

The J gene is TRBJ1-6, the V gene TRBV25-1, with 7 bases aligning to TRBD1. V was pared by 3 bases and J by 13 bases, with 15 bases of the junction left unmatched. This CDR3 is built from 16 residues. Looked up from germline, CDR1 is MGHDK and CDR2 is SYGVNS. CDR3 DNA sequence: TGTGCCAGCAGTGACCTTCCGACAGGGCCCACGGCCCCCCTCCACTTT. Encoded protein: CASSDLPTGPTAPLHF.

The chain recombines TRBV5-4 with TRBJ1-2, with a weak D call TRBD1 (6 bases). This CDR3 is 18 amino acids long. Germline V lookup: CDR1 SGHNT, CDR2 YYREEE (reference sequence). V lost 5 bases, J lost 5 bases, and 28 bases lay in between. Here the CDR3 DNA reads TGTGCCAGCAGAAGGACAGAGGATCCATTCCTCCTTAATTATGGCTACACCTTC. The encoded protein is CASRRTEDPFLLNYGYTF.

The J gene is TRBJ2-3, the V gene TRBV11-2, with D maybe TRBD2 (5 bases). This CDR3 region has 15 residues. The V and J ends lost 5 bases and 2 bases respectively, with 14 bases between them. Looked up from germline, CDR1 is SGHAT and CDR2 is FQNNGV. Written as DNA, the CDR3 is TGTGCCAGCAGCCCCACTAGGTGGAACACAGATACGCAGTATTTT. It yields the protein CASSPTRWNTDTQYF.

DNA for the CDR3: TGTGCCAGCAGCCAAGATGAGGGGGTGAACACTGAAGCTTTCTTT. Its translation: CASSQDEGVNTEAFF. V usage is TRBV4-2 and J usage is TRBJ1-1; tentatively, D is TRBD1 (6 bases). V lost 0 bases, J lost 0 bases, and 8 bases lay in between. Per germline, CDR1 LGHNA and CDR2 YNFKEQ. The length of the CDR3 is 15 residues.

This chain joins TRBV7-3 and TRBJ2-3, with 9 bases that match TRBD2. CDR3 length: 18 amino acids. In germline, CDR1 is SGHTA, CDR2 FQGTGA. After removal of 6 bases from V and 0 bases from J, the junction contained 13 bases not matched to a gene. CDR3 protein: CASSLVAGVGASTDTQYF. CDR3 sequence (DNA): TGTGCCAGCAGTCTAGTAGCGGGAGTGGGGGCTAGCACAGATACGCAGTATTTT.

The rearrangement links TRBV5-1 to TRBJ2-7; 9 bases fit TRBD1. The J segment lost 5 bases and the V segment lost 0 bases, leaving 6 bases of the junction unmatched. CDR1 and CDR2 (germline): SGHRS, YFSETQ. The CDR3 spans 15 residues. The DNA of the CDR3 is TGCGCCAGCAGCTTGGGGGGACAGGGCATCCACGAGCAGTACTTC. Protein sequence: CASSLGGQGIHEQYF.

V usage is TRBV18 and J usage is TRBJ2-1; no clear D gene. CDR3 length equals 14 residues. CDR1 KGHSH and CDR2 LQKENI come from the germline V gene. Trimming left V 6 bases short and J 6 bases short, with 15 bases between. This CDR3 is CASSLGIMPNEQFF. DNA of the CDR3: TGTGCCAGCTCCCTTGGAATAATGCCCAATGAGCAGTTCTTC.

V is TRBV7-3 and J is TRBJ2-3; possibly TRBD2 for D (6 bases). The CDR3 contains 16 residues. Germline CDR1 reads SGHTA; CDR2 reads FQGTGA. Deletions cut 1 base from V and 2 bases from J, with 13 bases between. This chain's CDR3 is CASSLMSGGNTDTQYF. The DNA for the CDR3 is TGTGCCAGCAGCTTAATGAGCGGCGGGAACACAGATACGCAGTATTTT.

V gene TRBV9 combines with J gene TRBJ2-5; weak D call: TRBD2 (6 bases). The germline gives CDR1 SGDLS, CDR2 YYNGEE. Trimming took off 0 bases at V and 5 bases at J, with 8 bases between the two ends. The CDR3 has 13 amino acids. The CDR3 is CASSVGGRETQYF. Here the CDR3 DNA reads TGTGCCAGCAGCGTAGGAGGGAGGGAGACCCAGTACTTC.

This clone is medium-sized (0.01 to 0.1%) by share. The V gene is TRBV21-1, the J gene TRBJ2-1; the table's D call, TRBD2, was not checked against the DNA. TRBV21-1 is annotated as a pseudogene. The CDR3 totals 17 residues. The CDR3 nucleotides read TGTGCCAGCAGCAAAAACCACGGACTAGCGGGGAGAATAGAGCAGTTCTTC. This sequence encodes CASSKNHGLAGRIEQFF.

The chain joins TRBV6-5 to TRBJ2-6; the D gene is possibly TRBD2 (5 bases). The CDR3 length is 15 residues. Trimming left V 6 bases short and J 4 bases short, with 13 bases between. Germline V gives CDR1 MNHEY, CDR2 SVGAGI. CDR3 sequence reads: CASSLLGGGANVLTF. As DNA, the CDR3 is TGTGCCAGCAGCCTCCTCGGAGGAGGGGCCAACGTCCTGACTTTC.

This chain links TRBV7-3 with TRBJ2-1; 13 nucleotides match TRBD2. CDR3 size: 18 residues. Looked up from germline, CDR1 is SGHTA and CDR2 is FQGTGA. The trim removed 1 base at V and 8 bases at J, leaving 11 bases unmatched. CDR3 region: CASSLIPATSGGVDEQFF. The DNA of the CDR3 is TGTGCCAGCAGCTTAATCCCCGCAACTAGCGGGGGGGTGGATGAGCAGTTCTTC.

This chain links TRBV5-6 with TRBJ2-7; D gene ambiguous. Per the germline V gene, CDR1 is SGHDT and CDR2 is YYEEEE. Between the trimmed V and J ends, which lost 0 bases and 3 bases, there was a span of 7 bases. The CDR3 runs 13 residues. This CDR3 is CASSLGRSYEQYF. The CDR3 bases are TGTGCCAGCAGCTTGGGACGGAGCTACGAGCAGTACTTC.

The rearrangement links TRBV5-4 to TRBJ2-7, with D perhaps given as TRBD1 or TRBD2 (7 bases each). The V end lost 1 base, the J end lost 5 bases, and 13 bases lay between the germline ends. This CDR3 spans 14 amino acids. Germline values: CDR1 SGHNT, CDR2 YYREEE (reference sequence). CDR3 protein: CASSLRQGGDEQYF. CDR3 DNA sequence: TGTGCCAGCAGCTTGAGGCAGGGGGGGGACGAGCAGTACTTC.

The chain is built from TRBV9 and TRBJ1-2; unclear D gene. The CDR3 loop spans 11 amino acids. The V and J ends lost 3 bases and 7 bases respectively, with 7 bases between them. Germline loops: CDR1 SGDLS, CDR2 YYNGEE. The CDR3 sequence is CASSGLLGYTF. In DNA, the CDR3 is TGTGCCAGCAGCGGTCTCCTTGGCTACACCTTC.

In DNA form, the CDR3 reads TGTGCCACCTGGACAGGGGAATTCGGAAACACCATATATTTT. Translated, it gives CATWTGEFGNTIYF. This chain links TRBV18 with TRBJ1-3, with TRBD1 matching over 9 bases. The CDR3 covers 14 residues. With V trimmed by 10 bases and J by 4 bases, 8 bases remained unmatched. Germline V gene lookup returns CDR1 KGHSH and CDR2 LQKENI.

The CDR3 DNA reads TGTGCCAGTCAAGCGGGGAGCACAGATACGCAGTATTTT. Amino acid sequence: CASQAGSTDTQYF. The genes are TRBV15 and TRBJ2-3; 7 bases are a match to TRBD2. J was trimmed by 0 bases and V by 10 bases; bases with no gene match: 4. CDR3 length: 13 residues. Germline CDR1 LNHNV, CDR2 YYDKDF (reference sequence).

The chain recombines TRBV18 with TRBJ2-1; D unclear. CDR3 length: 17 amino acids. CDR1 and CDR2 from the germline V gene are KGHSH and LQKENI. V lost 3 bases and J 6 bases, leaving 21 bases between the germline ends. The DNA for the CDR3 is TGTGCCAGCTCACCCCGAAGCCCACTTCTTGCGCTCAATGAGCAGTTCTTC. This codes for CASSPRSPLLALNEQFF.

The V call is TRBV28, the J call TRBJ1-1, with 9 nucleotides matching TRBD1. The CDR3 consists of 16 residues. Germline trimming cut 6 bases from V and 1 base from J; bases unmatched to any gene: 9. The germline V gene has CDR1 MDHEN and CDR2 SYDVKM. The CDR3 nucleotides read TGTGCCAGCAGGGACAGGGGCCGTGGTCCGAACACTGAAGCTTTCTTT. Its translation is CASRDRGRGPNTEAFF.

The genes are TRBV7-6 and TRBJ2-3; D gene unclear. The length of the CDR3 is 16 residues. Per germline, CDR1 SGHVS and CDR2 FNYEAQ. Trimming cost V 2 bases and J 3 bases, with 15 bases left between them. In DNA form, the CDR3 reads TGTGCCAGCAGCTTAAGGCCAGGACCCCCGACAGATACGCAGTATTTT. Translating it yields CASSLRPGPPTDTQYF. The full variable domain, its missing parts supplied by reference TRBV7-6 and TRBJ2-3, is GAGVSQSPRYKVTKRGQDVALRCDPISGHVSLYWYRQALGQGPEFLTYFNYEAQQDKSGLPNDRFSAERPEGSISTLTIQRTEQRDSAMYRCASSLRPGPPTDTQYFGPGTRLTVL.

Only one count was recorded for this clone. The rearrangement links TRBV13 to TRBJ1-2, with D possibly being TRBD1 (5 bases). The CDR3 contains 15 residues. V lost 6 bases, J lost 4 bases, and 18 bases lay in between. From germline, CDR1 is PRHDT and CDR2 FYEKMQ (reference sequence). CDR3 bases: TGTGCCAGCAGTTCCACCGCGGGGCGCCTCTATGGCTACACCTTC. Translated, it gives CASSSTAGRLYGYTF.

The chain employs TRBV5-1 and TRBJ1-2, with a weak D call TRBD1 (6 bases). Trimming stripped 2 bases from V and 5 bases from J, with 7 bases between. The CDR3 contains 12 residues. The germline V gene encodes CDR1 SGHRS and CDR2 YFSETQ. The DNA for the CDR3 is TGCGCCAGCAGCTTCCAGGGGTATGGCTACACCTTC. Protein product: CASSFQGYGYTF. Combining the CDR3 with reference TRBV5-1 and TRBJ1-2 gives the whole variable domain KAGVTQTPRYLIKTRGQQVTLSCSPISGHRSVSWYQQTPGQGLQFLFEYFSETQRNKGNFPGRFSGRQFSNSRSEMNVSTLELGDSALYLCASSFQGYGYTFGSGTRLTVV.